This TCR beta chain was identified during a study of T-cell reconstitution after alpha-beta-depleted transplantation in children. The sample holds a few counts of this clonotype. Its cognate antigen is unknown. There are 13 residues in the CDR3. CDR1 SGHTA and CDR2 FQGTGA come from the germline V gene. The V gene lost 3 bases and the J gene lost 8 bases, with 13 bases spanning the gap. Overall study findings and caveats: Surviving recipient T cells and thymic progenitors underlay high day-60 TCRbeta diversity in some patients. Two months or so post-transplant, alpha-beta T cells reportedly derived from several hundred expanded graft clones. Counts and diversity of T cells one year after transplant came mostly from newly produced T cells.

It was with unique molecular identifiers that the TCRbeta library was prepared. Using its own MiXCR run on the PCR reads, TCRdb lists one record per CDR3 protein. The table has about 980,000 distinct CDR3 sequences, 25% to 30% seen once; the top ten hold roughly 30%. The sample was PBMCs, mostly from graft donor cells, taken 360 days after TCRalphabeta/CD19-depleted stem cell transplant. The rearrangement uses TRBV7-3 and TRBJ1-2; D perhaps matches TRBD1 (6 bases). The receptor was derived from a boy in the first two years of life who had a stem cell transplant for SCID, so the T cells may come from the graft donor. The CDR3 here is CASSFYGGEGYTF. The CDR3 nucleotides are TGTGCCAGCAGCTTCTACGGGGGCGAAGGCTACACCTTC. Together with reference TRBV7-3 and TRBJ1-2, the CDR3 gives the full variable domain: GAGVSQTPSNKVTEKGKYVELRCDPISGHTALYWYRQSLGQGPEFLIYFQGTGAADDSGLPNDRFFAVRPEGSVSTLKIQRTERGDSAVYLCASSFYGGEGYTFGSGTRLTVV.